Listed here are 32 T cell receptor beta chains from one sample, sequenced in a study of blood T cell repertoires in COVID-19. Clones were sequenced by immunoSEQ multiplex PCR, and TCRdb holds only the in-frame ones, with some missing. Among under 400,000 clones, approximately 90% were seen once, and the ten largest hold 1.5% to 2%. Sequenced input: peripheral blood. The receptors here all came from a woman aged 25 to 39 with COVID-19, enrolled during active disease.

V gene TRBV10-3 combines with J gene TRBJ1-5; no clear D. V was pared by 5 bases and J by 3 bases, with 8 bases between. Germline CDR1 is ENHRY and CDR2 is SYGVKD. The CDR3 has 13 amino acids. The CDR3 DNA reads as TGTGCCATCAGTCGACAAGACAATCAGCCCCAGCATTTT. Protein product: CAISRQDNQPQHF.

This rearrangement joins TRBV3-1 (or the pseudogene TRBV3-2) to TRBJ1-1; 8 positions agree with TRBD1. Trimming cost V 4 bases and J 3 bases; bases outside gene matches: 13. Germline assignment: CDR1 LGHDT and CDR2 YNNKEL (reference sequence). The CDR3 sequence is 17 residues long. The CDR3 DNA reads as TGTGCCAGCAGCCGCCGGCGCGACAGGGGTAGGGACACTGAAGCTTTCTTT. The encoded protein is CASSRRRDRGRDTEAFF.

This rearrangement joins TRBV5-5 to TRBJ2-1, with 7 nucleotides matching TRBD1. The junction had 7 bases not matched to a gene; V was cut back by 4 bases and J by 0 bases. The germline gives CDR1 SGHKS, CDR2 YYEKEE (reference sequence). CDR3 length: 16 amino acids. The CDR3 nucleotides are TGTGCCAGCAGCACAATACAGGGGAGCTCCTACAATGAGCAGTTCTTC. This translates into CASSTIQGSSYNEQFF.

The DNA for the CDR3 is TGTGCCACCAGCCTCGGACAGTCGGGTGGCTACACCTTC. The encoded protein is CATSLGQSGGYTF. The V gene is TRBV24-1, the J gene TRBJ1-2; D may be TRBD1 (6 bases). This CDR3 region has 13 residues. V lost 7 bases, J lost 7 bases, and 15 bases lay in between. The germline V gene has CDR1 KGHDR and CDR2 SFDVKD.

In this sample, this clone turned up once. The chain is built from TRBV10-1 and TRBJ1-1; D is perhaps TRBD1 (5 bases). Germline lookup yields CDR1 WNHNN and CDR2 SYGVQD (reference sequence). CDR3 size: 18 residues. V lost 7 bases, J lost 5 bases, and 29 bases lay in between. CDR3 sequence: CASTLKEGCREEGTEAFF. Written as DNA, the CDR3 is TGCGCCAGCACCCTGAAGGAGGGGTGTAGGGAGGAGGGTACTGAAGCTTTCTTT.

The rearrangement joins TRBV2 to TRBJ1-1; 12 bases are shared with TRBD1. The CDR3 runs to 13 residues. Trimming took 10 bases from V and 4 from J; bases not matched to a gene: 4. CDR1 SNHLY and CDR2 FYNNEI come from the germline V gene. In nucleotides, the CDR3 is TGTGCCACCCCGGGACAGGGGGCCACTGAAGCTTTCTTT. Encoded protein: CATPGQGATEAFF.

The rearrangement uses TRBV3-1 (or the pseudogene TRBV3-2) and TRBJ2-3; D is unresolved. Germline V lookup: CDR1 LGHDT, CDR2 YNNKEL (reference sequence). The CDR3 consists of 14 residues. V lost 0 bases and J 4 bases, leaving 8 bases between the germline ends. Here the CDR3 reads CASSQDPISDTQYF. The CDR3 nucleotides read TGTGCCAGCAGCCAAGACCCAATTTCAGATACGCAGTATTTT.

This chain joins TRBV9 and TRBJ2-1; tentative D call: TRBD1 (6 bases). Germline assignment: CDR1 SGDLS and CDR2 YYNGEE. The CDR3 consists of 14 residues. The germline V and J ends were trimmed by 0 bases and 8 bases, with 12 bases remaining between them. The CDR3 sequence: CASSVDSQGHEQFF. The CDR3 coding sequence is TGTGCCAGCAGCGTAGACTCACAGGGACATGAGCAGTTCTTC.

The rearrangement uses TRBV3-1 (or the pseudogene TRBV3-2) and TRBJ1-2; 8 bases match TRBD1. The ends lost 7 bases at V and 4 bases at J; junction bases unmatched: 8. Looked up from germline, CDR1 is LGHDT and CDR2 is YNNKEL (reference sequence). This CDR3 contains 14 residues. The CDR3 DNA reads TGTGCCAGCATCGGACAGGGAGTAGCCTATGGCTACACCTTC. It yields the protein CASIGQGVAYGYTF.

This clone showed up just a few times. The chain uses TRBV19 and TRBJ1-4; D call uncertain. The V end was cut by 11 bases, the J end by 8 bases, with 12 bases between. Germline loops: CDR1 LNHDA, CDR2 SQIVND (reference sequence). The CDR3 totals 11 residues. The CDR3 region is CAGLSGEKLFF. Written as DNA, the CDR3 is TGTGCCGGACTATCGGGGGAAAAACTGTTTTTT.

The chain couples TRBV5-1 to TRBJ1-3; TRBD1 matches at 7 bases. CDR1 is SGHRS and CDR2 is YFSETQ in the germline V gene. The CDR3 length is 14 residues. V lost 4 bases and J lost 4; bases outside the gene matches: 5. The CDR3 loop reads CASSRDSEGNTIYF. In DNA form, the CDR3 reads TGCGCCAGCAGCCGGGACAGTGAAGGAAACACCATATATTTT.

This chain uses TRBV7-8 with TRBJ1-1; the D is unclear. Germline V gene sequence: CDR1 SGHVS, CDR2 FQNEAQ. The CDR3 covers 15 residues. Trimming cost V 1 base and J 4 bases, with 13 bases left between them. The chain's CDR3 is CASSLGPGIITEAFF. Written as DNA, the CDR3 is TGTGCCAGCAGCTTAGGCCCGGGGATAATCACTGAAGCTTTCTTT.

V gene TRBV5-6 combines with J gene TRBJ1-2; D is uncertain. The CDR3 totals 17 residues. Trimming removed 1 base at V and 8 bases at J, with 24 bases between. Germline-derived CDR1 and CDR2 are SGHDT and YYEEEE. The CDR3 reads CASSLFSGLAPLVGYTF. The CDR3 nucleotides are TGTGCCAGCAGCTTGTTTTCCGGTCTAGCGCCTTTGGTAGGCTACACCTTC.

The chain uses TRBV4-2 and TRBJ1-4; 7 bases are shared with TRBD1. Germline V gives CDR1 LGHNA, CDR2 YNFKEQ. The CDR3 runs 16 residues. Trimming at V came to 3 bases and at J to 2 bases, leaving 6 bases not matched to a gene. In DNA form, the CDR3 reads TGTGCCAGCAGCCAGGCCTCGACAGGGACTAATGAAAAACTGTTTTTT. Translation: CASSQASTGTNEKLFF.

The chain recombines TRBV6-1 with TRBJ2-7; a weak D match, TRBD1 (6 bases). Trimming left V 1 base short and J 2 bases short, with 12 bases between. Germline V gives CDR1 MNHNS, CDR2 SASEGT. The CDR3 has 15 amino acids. Here the CDR3 reads CASSEVIQGPYEQYF. In DNA, the CDR3 is TGTGCCAGCAGTGAAGTCATTCAGGGGCCCTACGAGCAGTACTTC.

This clone has at least ten counts. The V and J genes are TRBV3-1 (or the pseudogene TRBV3-2) and TRBJ1-1; D is ambiguous. Germline lookup yields CDR1 LGHDT and CDR2 YNNKEL (reference sequence). Trimming shortened V by 4 bases and J by 2 bases, and 2 bases separated the two germline ends. This CDR3 has 11 residues. The CDR3 DNA reads as TGTGCCAGCAGCCTAAACACTGAAGCTTTCTTT. It codes for CASSLNTEAFF.

This chain joins TRBV2 and TRBJ1-1; 9 bases are shared with TRBD1. This CDR3 region has 15 residues. V shed 5 bases and J 3 bases; nucleotides not matched to a gene: 7. Germline-derived CDR1 and CDR2 are SNHLY and FYNNEI. CDR3 in DNA: TGTGCCAGCAGTTTAGAGGGACAGGGTGACACTGAAGCTTTCTTT. Its protein product is CASSLEGQGDTEAFF.

Notes on this clone: Relative to the germline gene, one junction end is altered; a read error may explain this. This chain uses TRBV7-9 with TRBJ2-3; D is possibly TRBD2 (5 bases). The CDR3 is made up of 11 amino acids. CDR1 and CDR2 from the germline V gene are SEHNR and FQNEAQ (reference sequence). The CDR3: CASSPQEGRNF. The CDR3 nucleotides read TGTGCCAGCAGCCCGCAAGAGGGAAGGAATTTT.

The chain recombines TRBV7-2 with TRBJ2-7; 9 nucleotides match TRBD2. Germline lookup yields CDR1 SGHTA and CDR2 FQGNSA. The length of the CDR3 is 15 residues. The junction had 6 bases not matched to a gene; V was cut back by 5 bases and J by 1 base. The CDR3 is CASSPPGLASYEQYF. CDR3 nucleotide sequence: TGTGCCAGCAGCCCCCCCGGACTAGCGTCCTACGAGCAGTACTTC. The full variable domain, rest sourced from reference TRBV7-2 and TRBJ2-7, is GAGVSQSPSNKVTEKGKDVELRCDPISGHTALYWYRQSLGQGLEFLIYFQGNSAPDKSGLPSDRFSAERTGGSVSTLTIQRTQQEDSAVYLCASSPPGLASYEQYFGPGTRLTVT.

The J gene is TRBJ2-1, the V gene TRBV5-5; TRBD2 might be the D (6 bases). Germline CDR1 reads SGHKS; CDR2 reads YYEKEE (reference sequence). The CDR3 consists of 13 residues. V was cut by 4 bases and J by 10 bases, with 15 bases left in between. The CDR3 DNA reads as TGTGCCAGCAGCATCGGGGGAACGGGGGAGCAGTTCTTC. Its protein is CASSIGGTGEQFF.

V usage is TRBV29-1 and J usage is TRBJ2-1, with 9 bases that match TRBD1. The trim removed 6 bases at V and 8 bases at J, leaving 11 bases unmatched. The CDR3 is 14 amino acids. CDR1 and CDR2 (germline): SQVTM, ANQGSEA. The CDR3, as DNA: TGCAGCGTGCCGGGACAGGGATATAGGGATGAGCAGTTCTTC. Its translation is CSVPGQGYRDEQFF.

This clone has more than one count but fewer than ten. V is TRBV3-1 (or the pseudogene TRBV3-2) and J is TRBJ2-2; 8 nucleotides match TRBD1. Losses at the gene ends were 7 bases for V and 7 bases for J; bases not matched to a gene: 5. Germline loops: CDR1 LGHDT, CDR2 YNNKEL (reference sequence). CDR3 size: 13 residues. The CDR3 protein is CASTLRGHGELFF. The CDR3 region has the DNA TGTGCCAGCACGCTCAGGGGGCACGGGGAGCTGTTTTTT.

The rearrangement uses TRBV4-3 and TRBJ1-6, with 7 positions matching TRBD1. The CDR3 contains 14 residues. The germline gives CDR1 LGHNA, CDR2 YSLEER. V trimming: 3 bases; J trimming: 10 bases; junction bases outside the gene matches: 6. CDR3 in amino acids: CASSQQTQGSPLHF. The CDR3 DNA is TGCGCCAGCAGCCAGCAGACACAGGGGTCACCCCTCCACTTT.

The chain has TRBV5-1 and TRBJ2-5; D is perhaps TRBD1 (8 bases). V lost 4 bases and J lost 5, with 18 bases in between. Per germline, CDR1 SGHRS and CDR2 YFSETQ. The CDR3 sequence is 15 residues long. This CDR3 is CASSQGQGGWETQYF. The CDR3 DNA follows: TGCGCCAGCAGCCAAGGACAGGGAGGGTGGGAGACCCAGTACTTC.

This clone was detected once. The chain employs TRBV11-2 and TRBJ1-1; possible D gene TRBD1, 5 bases. CDR3 size: 15 residues. From germline, CDR1 is SGHAT and CDR2 FQNNGV. Trimming shortened V by 5 bases and J by 11 bases, and 24 bases separated the two germline ends. The CDR3 nucleotides read TGTGCCAGCAGCGCCGTTGCAAGCGGGGGTTTTCAGGCTTTCTTT. It specifies CASSAVASGGFQAFF.

This clone was recorded once. The CDR3 loop is CASSPAGDTQYF. The CDR3 DNA follows: TGTGCCAGCTCACCCGCGGGAGATACGCAGTATTTT. The gene calls are TRBV18 and TRBJ2-3; weak D call: TRBD2 (5 bases). The V gene lost 3 bases and the J gene lost 5 bases, with 6 bases spanning the gap. CDR1 is KGHSH and CDR2 is LQKENI in the germline V gene. The CDR3 is 12 amino acids.

The rearrangement links TRBV28 to TRBJ1-4, with D perhaps TRBD1 (5 bases). This CDR3 region has 14 residues. In germline, CDR1 is MDHEN, CDR2 SYDVKM. V shed 8 bases and J shed 11 bases, with 21 bases lying between them. The CDR3 DNA reads as TGTGCCAGCGCACTCGAGGTGGGGGGTGGGAAACTGTTTTTT. It encodes CASALEVGGGKLFF.

The rearrangement uses TRBV5-1 and TRBJ2-3; the match to TRBD1 covers 12 bases. The J segment lost 3 bases and the V segment lost 1 base, leaving 6 bases of the junction unmatched. CDR1 and CDR2 from the germline V gene are SGHRS and YFSETQ. There are 17 residues in the CDR3. CDR3 sequence: CASSLLRDRGRTDTQYF. The CDR3 DNA follows: TGCGCCAGCAGCTTGCTCCGGGACAGGGGGCGAACAGATACGCAGTATTTT.

The V and J genes are TRBV10-2 and TRBJ1-2, with D perhaps matching TRBD1 (5 bases). The V end lost 1 base, the J end lost 7 bases, and 7 bases lay between the germline ends. This CDR3 comprises 12 residues. CDR1 is WSHSY and CDR2 is SAAADI in the germline V gene. The chain's CDR3 is CASSEYGGGYTF. CDR3 coding DNA: TGCGCCAGCAGTGAGTACGGGGGTGGCTACACCTTC.

The chain is built from TRBV7-2 and TRBJ2-1, with D possibly TRBD2 on 7 matching bases. Looked up from germline, CDR1 is SGHTA and CDR2 is FQGNSA. This CDR3 has 15 residues. The V and J ends lost 0 bases and 5 bases respectively, with 11 bases between them. The DNA for the CDR3 is TGTGCCAGCAGCTTAGCGTGGGGGGGCCACAATGAGCAGTTCTTC. Translated, it gives CASSLAWGGHNEQFF.

The chain joins TRBV15 to TRBJ2-5; 8 nucleotides line up with TRBD1. This CDR3 region has 14 residues. The V gene end was trimmed by 2 bases and the J gene end by 5 bases; junction bases not matched to a gene: 4. CDR1 and CDR2 (germline): LNHNV, YYDKDF (reference sequence). The CDR3 region has the DNA TGTGCCACCAGCAGATCGGACAGGGATGAGACCCAGTACTTC. Its protein product is CATSRSDRDETQYF.

The rearrangement joins TRBV4-2 to TRBJ2-7, with 11 nucleotides matching TRBD2. Germline CDR1 LGHNA, CDR2 YNFKEQ. The length of the CDR3 is 14 residues. The V segment lost 5 bases and the J segment 4 bases; nucleotides outside the gene matches: 4. The CDR3 region is CASSVAGGPYEQYF. CDR3 sequence (DNA): TGTGCCAGCAGCGTAGCGGGGGGGCCGTACGAGCAGTACTTC.